These 24 T cell receptor beta chains came from one sample sequenced in a study of beta chain features in type 1 diabetes. Study-wide results and limits: Significant though moderate, a shortening of TCRB CDR3s appeared in all four CD4+ subsets of Type 1 diabetes patients.

Every isolated RNA sample was fully reverse transcribed, so sequencing captured expressed TCRB transcripts. TCRdb keeps only in-frame clones here, not all; method: immunoSEQ multiplex PCR. The data hold some 360,000 clones, with roughly a tenth observed a single time. Their cognate antigens are unknown. What was sequenced was central memory CD4+ T cells from blood. These receptor sequences come from a man aged 25 to 40 with type 1 diabetes.

The chain is built from TRBV5-4 and TRBJ2-2; 14 bases map to TRBD2. This CDR3 is 16 amino acids long. With V trimmed by 4 bases and J by 7 bases, 6 bases remained unmatched. Germline lookup yields CDR1 SGHNT and CDR2 YYREEE (reference sequence). CDR3 bases: TGTGCCAGCAGCCCCGGACTAGCGGGAGGCGGCGGGGAGCTGTTTTTT. Translated, it gives CASSPGLAGGGGELFF. The whole variable domain, remainder taken from reference TRBV5-4 and TRBJ2-2, is ETGVTQSPTHLIKTRGQQVTLRCSSQSGHNTVSWYQQALGQGPQFIFQYYREEENGRGNFPPRFSGLQFPNYSSELNVNALELDDSALYLCASSPGLAGGGGELFFGEGSRLTVL.

The chain joins TRBV27 to TRBJ1-2, with D perhaps matching TRBD1 (6 bases). Trimming removed 6 bases from V and 0 bases from J, with 11 bases in between. The germline V gene encodes CDR1 MNHEY and CDR2 SMNVEV (reference sequence). There are 14 residues in the CDR3. This chain's CDR3 is CASSFRGPNYGYTF. CDR3 in DNA: TGTGCCAGCAGCTTCAGGGGTCCTAACTATGGCTACACCTTC.

In the case of this clone: Germline and junction disagree at one end, which may indicate a read error. The genes are TRBV7-7 and TRBJ2-7, with D tentatively TRBD1 (6 bases). The CDR3 has 14 residues. The V gene's germline CDR1 is SSHAT and CDR2 FNYEAQ (reference sequence). CDR3 in amino acids: CASSLTDSSGEQYF. The DNA of the CDR3 is TGTGCTAGCAGCTTAACGGACAGTTCGGGGGAGCAGTACTTC.

The V gene is TRBV19, the J gene TRBJ2-1; D is possibly TRBD1 or TRBD2 (5 bases each). The CDR3 has 14 residues. Germline V gives CDR1 LNHDA, CDR2 SQIVND (reference sequence). V gave up 1 base and J gave up 9 bases, with 13 bases separating them. The chain's CDR3 is CASSIGLFGGEQFF. The CDR3 DNA sequence: TGTGCCAGTAGTATAGGTCTATTTGGGGGTGAGCAGTTCTTC.

The rearrangement joins TRBV11-3 to TRBJ2-1, with TRBD1 identical over 7 bases. With V trimmed by 3 bases and J by 5 bases, 1 base remained unmatched. The germline V gene encodes CDR1 SGHNT and CDR2 YENEEA. The CDR3 is 13 residues long. The CDR3 sequence is CASSLGQHNEQFF. The CDR3 DNA reads TGTGCCAGCAGCTTGGGACAGCACAATGAGCAGTTCTTC.

At least ten counts were recorded for this clone. This chain connects TRBV6-6 to TRBJ2-7; 7 bases align to TRBD1. The CDR3 is 15 amino acids. CDR1 is MNHNY and CDR2 is SVGAGI in the germline V gene (reference sequence). The ends lost 6 bases at V and 5 bases at J; junction bases unmatched: 13. The CDR3 sequence is CASRKQGLAGDEQYF. CDR3 nucleotides: TGTGCCAGCAGGAAACAGGGGCTGGCTGGCGACGAGCAGTACTTC.

The sample holds a few counts of this clone. V gene TRBV7-2 combines with J gene TRBJ1-3; no clear D gene. Per germline, CDR1 SGHTA and CDR2 FQGNSA. Trimming removed 5 bases from V and 3 bases from J, with 5 bases in between. The CDR3 is made up of 12 amino acids. CDR3 residues: CASSRNGNTIYF. For the CDR3, the DNA is TGTGCCAGCAGCCGTAATGGAAACACCATATATTTT.

This clone was counted only a few times. The gene calls are TRBV6-6 and TRBJ1-2, with TRBD1 as a possible D gene (5 bases). This CDR3 has 14 amino acids. V was pared by 2 bases and J by 1 base, with 8 bases between. Germline CDR1 is MNHNY and CDR2 is SVGAGI (reference sequence). CDR3 sequence: CASSYRDGNYGYTF. The CDR3 bases are TGTGCCAGCAGTTACCGGGACGGTAACTATGGCTACACCTTC.

This clone has a handful of counts. The chain joins TRBV6-6 to TRBJ1-2; no clear D. CDR1 is MNHNY, CDR2 SVGAGI, per germline (reference sequence). The CDR3 runs to 14 residues. V lost 2 bases and J lost 4, with 11 bases in between. CDR3 sequence: CASSYLGEFYGYTF. In nucleotides, the CDR3 is TGTGCCAGCAGTTACCTCGGGGAATTCTATGGCTACACCTTC.

In its sample, this clone was seen a few times. This chain joins TRBV6-6 and TRBJ2-5; no reliable D call. CDR3 size: 13 residues. Germline values: CDR1 MNHNY, CDR2 SVGAGI (reference sequence). V was trimmed by 6 bases and J by 1 base, leaving 9 bases between them. The CDR3 DNA follows: TGTGCCAGCAGGACATACAGCCAAGAGACCCAGTACTTC. Encoded protein: CASRTYSQETQYF.

The CDR3 reads CASSGEGSVKGYTF. The DNA of the CDR3 is TGTGCCAGCAGTGGTGAGGGGTCGGTAAAGGGCTACACCTTC. V and J are TRBV28 and TRBJ1-2; a weak D match, TRBD1 (5 bases). The germline V gene has CDR1 MDHEN and CDR2 SYDVKM. V was clipped by 5 bases and J by 8 bases, with 18 bases between them. This CDR3 region has 14 residues.

About this clone itself: Other DNA sequences from this sample encode an identical CDR3 as well. The chain links TRBV28 to TRBJ2-7; no firm D call. The CDR3 has 12 amino acids. CDR1 is MDHEN, CDR2 SYDVKM, per germline. Between the trimmed V and J ends, which lost 3 bases and 4 bases, there was a span of 7 bases. The DNA for the CDR3 is TGTGCCAGCAGTTTCCTTATTTACGAGCAGTACTTC. Translated, it gives CASSFLIYEQYF.

The V call is TRBV5-1, the J call TRBJ1-2; weak D call: TRBD1 (5 bases). This CDR3 has 14 amino acids. Trimming shortened V by 0 bases and J by 3 bases, and 9 bases separated the two germline ends. Looked up from germline, CDR1 is SGHRS and CDR2 is YFSETQ. CDR3 DNA sequence: TGCGCCAGCAGCTTGGGGGACGGATACTATGGCTACACCTTC. It yields the protein CASSLGDGYYGYTF.

The V and J genes are TRBV29-1 and TRBJ2-1; possibly TRBD2 for D (5 bases). Deletions cut 3 bases from V and 2 bases from J, with 17 bases between. This CDR3 has 16 amino acids. Looked up from germline, CDR1 is SQVTM and CDR2 is ANQGSEA. Here the CDR3 reads CSVDLGLADTYNEQFF. The CDR3 nucleotides read TGCAGCGTTGACCTCGGGCTAGCAGACACCTACAATGAGCAGTTCTTC.

This clone was seen many times. The chain carries TRBV7-9 and TRBJ2-7, with D possibly being TRBD1 (5 bases). The germline gives CDR1 SEHNR, CDR2 FQNEAQ (reference sequence). CDR3 size: 14 residues. V was clipped by 1 base and J by 6 bases, with 13 bases between them. The CDR3 loop reads CASSLGGQGGEQYF. The CDR3 bases are TGTGCCAGCAGCTTAGGTGGGCAGGGCGGCGAGCAGTACTTC.

Remarks on this clone: A much larger clone sits a single nucleotide away, making a read error possible. This sample includes further DNA sequences coding for the same CDR3. DNA of the CDR3: TGTGCCAGCAGTGACAGGGGCTATGGCTACACCTTC. This encodes CASSDRGYGYTF. The J gene is TRBJ1-2, the V gene TRBV2; perhaps TRBD1 as D (6 bases). CDR1 and CDR2 (germline): SNHLY, FYNNEI. The CDR3 totals 12 residues. Trimming left V 3 bases short and J 4 bases short, with 6 bases between.

The chain uses TRBV11-2 and TRBJ1-1; 7 nucleotides line up with TRBD1. CDR1 and CDR2 from the germline V gene are SGHAT and FQNNGV. The CDR3 spans 14 residues. V lost 2 bases to trimming and J lost 4 bases; unmatched junction nucleotides: 4. The CDR3, as DNA: TGTGCCAGCAGCTTACGGACAGGCGGCACTGAAGCTTTCTTT. Protein product: CASSLRTGGTEAFF.

This clone was seen a few times. This chain connects TRBV6-6 to TRBJ1-2; the D is unclear. This CDR3 spans 13 amino acids. From germline, CDR1 is MNHNY and CDR2 SVGAGI (reference sequence). Deletions cut 0 bases from V and 7 bases from J, with 9 bases between. CDR3 in DNA: TGTGCCAGCAGTTACTCGACGGAGTTTGGCTACACCTTC. Its translation is CASSYSTEFGYTF.

This clone was detected only a few times. This chain connects TRBV20-1 to TRBJ2-7, with D possibly matching TRBD2 (5 bases). This CDR3 region has 11 residues. V gave up 6 bases and J gave up 3 bases, with 9 bases separating them. Germline assignment: CDR1 DFQATT and CDR2 SNEGSKA (reference sequence). CDR3 loop: CSARVNYEQYF. The CDR3 DNA reads TGCAGTGCGAGGGTTAACTACGAGCAGTACTTC.

There are a few counts of this clone. The chain uses TRBV5-4 and TRBJ1-2; D is ambiguous. CDR1 and CDR2 from the germline V gene are SGHNT and YYREEE (reference sequence). V lost 6 bases to trimming and J lost 5 bases, with 14 bases between them. The CDR3 has 13 residues. The CDR3 protein is CASNKPLEYGYTF. The CDR3 bases are TGTGCCAGCAATAAACCGTTGGAATATGGCTACACCTTC.

CDR3 region: CASSVSGHENQPQHF. The CDR3 DNA is TGTGCCAGCAGCGTTTCGGGACATGAAAATCAGCCCCAGCATTTT. The chain has TRBV9 and TRBJ1-5; possible D gene TRBD1, 6 bases. Trimming removed 2 bases from V and 4 bases from J, with 13 bases in between. This CDR3 comprises 15 residues. Germline CDR1 and CDR2: SGDLS and YYNGEE.

For this clone: No DNA is shown, since the ends of the CDR3 on it are uncertain; the CDR3 is the one TCRdb lists. V and J are TRBV23-1 and TRBJ2-2; the tabulated D call, TRBD1, remains unverified against the DNA. TRBV23-1 is flagged as an ORF with uncertain function. Termini included, the CDR3 measures 22 amino acids. The CDR3 protein is CASSHKSPPSDRVEGTPGSCFF.

V gene TRBV6-5 combines with J gene TRBJ2-7; a possible D gene is TRBD1 (6 bases). CDR1 is MNHEY, CDR2 SVGAGI, per germline. The CDR3 is 14 residues long. Trimming removed 5 bases from V and 2 bases from J, with 13 bases in between. This chain's CDR3 is CASSLGAVAYEQYF. The CDR3 bases are TGTGCCAGCAGTCTGGGGGCGGTAGCCTACGAGCAGTACTTC.

The rearrangement joins TRBV19 to TRBJ2-7; 7 bases agree with TRBD1. Per the germline V gene, CDR1 is LNHDA and CDR2 is SQIVND (reference sequence). The CDR3 extends over 13 amino acids. The junction had 12 bases not matched to a gene; V was cut back by 9 bases and J by 7 bases. The DNA for the CDR3 is TGTGCCAGCAGAGGACAGGCAAAGGGGGAGCAGTACTTC. Translated: CASRGQAKGEQYF.